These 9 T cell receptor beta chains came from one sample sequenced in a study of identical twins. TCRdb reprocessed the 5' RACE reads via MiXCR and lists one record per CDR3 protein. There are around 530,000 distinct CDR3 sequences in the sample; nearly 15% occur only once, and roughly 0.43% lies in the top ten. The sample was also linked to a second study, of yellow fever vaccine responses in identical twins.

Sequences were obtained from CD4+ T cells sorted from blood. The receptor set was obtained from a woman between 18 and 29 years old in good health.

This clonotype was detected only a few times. The CDR3 nucleotides read TGTGCCAGCAGCTTAGGGCAGGGGACGACAGAAGCTTTCTTT. It encodes CASSLGQGTTEAFF. This chain links TRBV7-6 with TRBJ1-1; TRBD1 might be the D (6 bases). This CDR3 spans 14 amino acids. Germline lookup yields CDR1 SGHVS and CDR2 FNYEAQ. Trimming cost V 1 base and J 8 bases, with 14 bases left between them.

The CDR3 is CASSQGIAGLSSYNEQFF. CDR3 sequence (DNA): TGCGCCAGCAGCCAAGGGATAGCGGGGCTAAGCTCCTACAATGAGCAGTTCTTC. V usage is TRBV4-1 and J usage is TRBJ2-1; the match to TRBD2 covers 8 bases. In germline, CDR1 is MGHRA, CDR2 YSYEKL. With 1 base clipped from V and 0 bases from J, the junction kept 8 bases outside the gene matches. There are 18 residues in the CDR3.

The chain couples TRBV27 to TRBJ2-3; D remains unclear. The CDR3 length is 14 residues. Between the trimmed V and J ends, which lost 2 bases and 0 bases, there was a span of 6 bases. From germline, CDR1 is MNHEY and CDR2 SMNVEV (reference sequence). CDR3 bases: TGTGCCAGCAGTTTAGACGGGAGCACAGATACGCAGTATTTT. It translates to CASSLDGSTDTQYF.

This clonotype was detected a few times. The CDR3 coding sequence is TGTGCCAGCAGTTTAGCGGACAGGGATAAGAGCTACACCTTC. Protein sequence: CASSLADRDKSYTF. The chain is built from TRBV12-3 or TRBV12-4 and TRBJ1-2; 8 bases are a match to TRBD1. The ends lost 0 bases at V and 9 bases at J; junction bases unmatched: 6. The CDR3 is 14 residues long.

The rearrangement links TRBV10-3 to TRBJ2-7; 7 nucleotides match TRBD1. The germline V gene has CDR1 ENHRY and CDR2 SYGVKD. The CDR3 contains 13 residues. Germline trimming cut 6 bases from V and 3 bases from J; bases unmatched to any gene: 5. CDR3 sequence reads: CAIRPGQYYEQYF. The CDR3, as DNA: TGTGCCATCAGGCCGGGACAGTACTACGAGCAGTACTTC.

CDR3 nucleotides: TGTGCCAGCAGTTTACTCCAGGGGGTCTCCTACAATGAGCAGTTCTTC. It is translated as CASSLLQGVSYNEQFF. This chain links TRBV27 with TRBJ2-1; the match to TRBD1 covers 7 bases. Germline V gene sequence: CDR1 MNHEY, CDR2 SMNVEV (reference sequence). The CDR3 runs to 16 residues. Trimming took 2 bases from V and 0 from J; bases not matched to a gene: 4.

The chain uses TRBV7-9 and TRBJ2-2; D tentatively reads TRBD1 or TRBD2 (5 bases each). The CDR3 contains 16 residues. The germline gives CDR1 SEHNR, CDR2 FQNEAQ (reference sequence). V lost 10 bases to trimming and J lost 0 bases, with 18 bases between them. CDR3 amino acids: CATQPPGPTNTGELFF. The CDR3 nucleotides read TGTGCCACCCAACCACCGGGACCAACGAACACCGGGGAGCTGTTTTTT.

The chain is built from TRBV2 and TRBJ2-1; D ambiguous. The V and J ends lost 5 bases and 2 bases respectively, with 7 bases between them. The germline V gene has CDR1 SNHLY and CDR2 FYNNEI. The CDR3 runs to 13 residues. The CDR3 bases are TGTGCCAGCAGTCCGCCCACCTACAATGAGCAGTTCTTC. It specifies CASSPPTYNEQFF. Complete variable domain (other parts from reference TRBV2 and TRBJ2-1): EPEVTQTPSHQVTQMGQEVILRCVPISNHLYFYWYRQILGQKVEFLVSFYNNEISEKSEIFDDQFSVERPDGSNFTLKIRSTKLEDSAMYFCASSPPTYNEQFFGPGTRLTVL.

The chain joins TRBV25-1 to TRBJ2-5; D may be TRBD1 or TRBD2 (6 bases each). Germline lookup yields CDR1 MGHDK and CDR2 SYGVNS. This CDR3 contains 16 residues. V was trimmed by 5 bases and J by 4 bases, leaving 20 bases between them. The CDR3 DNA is TGTGCCAGCAGTCCCCCCCGGAGGGGGAGGTCAGAGACCCAGTACTTC. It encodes CASSPPRRGRSETQYF. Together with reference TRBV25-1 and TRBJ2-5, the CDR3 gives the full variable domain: EADIYQTPRYLVIGTGKKITLECSQTMGHDKMYWYQQDPGMELHLIHYSYGVNSTEKGDLSSESTVSRIRTEHFPLTLESARPSHTSQYLCASSPPRRGRSETQYFGPGTRLLVL.